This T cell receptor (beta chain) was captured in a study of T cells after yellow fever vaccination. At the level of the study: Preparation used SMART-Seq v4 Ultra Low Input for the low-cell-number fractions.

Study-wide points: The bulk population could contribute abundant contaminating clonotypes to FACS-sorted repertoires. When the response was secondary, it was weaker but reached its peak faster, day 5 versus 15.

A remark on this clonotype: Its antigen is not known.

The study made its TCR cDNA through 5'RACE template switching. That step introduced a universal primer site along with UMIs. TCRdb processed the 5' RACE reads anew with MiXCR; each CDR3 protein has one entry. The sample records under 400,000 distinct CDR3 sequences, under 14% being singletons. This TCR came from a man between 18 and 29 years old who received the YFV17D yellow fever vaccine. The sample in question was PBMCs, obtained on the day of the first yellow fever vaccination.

The CDR3 coding sequence is TGTGCCAGCAGCTTGGGACTAGCGGGGTCGAGCTCCTACAATGAGCAGTTCTTC. Translated, it gives CASSLGLAGSSSYNEQFF. The V and J genes are TRBV5-6 and TRBJ2-1; 11 positions match TRBD2. The length of the CDR3 is 18 residues. Germline lookup yields CDR1 SGHDT and CDR2 YYEEEE. Trimming removed 0 bases from V and 0 bases from J; junction bases left unmatched: 5.